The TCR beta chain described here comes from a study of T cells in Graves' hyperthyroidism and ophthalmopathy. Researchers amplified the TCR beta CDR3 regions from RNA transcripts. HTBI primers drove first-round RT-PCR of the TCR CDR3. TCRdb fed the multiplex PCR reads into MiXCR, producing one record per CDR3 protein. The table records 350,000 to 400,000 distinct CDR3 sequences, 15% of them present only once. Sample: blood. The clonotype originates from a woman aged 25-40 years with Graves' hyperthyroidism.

The CDR3 DNA follows: TGCGCCAGCAGCTTGGATATGGGGAACACTGAAGCTTTCTTT. Encoded protein: CASSLDMGNTEAFF. This rearrangement joins TRBV5-1 to TRBJ1-1; D not resolved. The V end lost 0 bases, the J end lost 1 base, and 7 bases lay between the germline ends. This CDR3 has 14 amino acids. Germline loops: CDR1 SGHRS, CDR2 YFSETQ.